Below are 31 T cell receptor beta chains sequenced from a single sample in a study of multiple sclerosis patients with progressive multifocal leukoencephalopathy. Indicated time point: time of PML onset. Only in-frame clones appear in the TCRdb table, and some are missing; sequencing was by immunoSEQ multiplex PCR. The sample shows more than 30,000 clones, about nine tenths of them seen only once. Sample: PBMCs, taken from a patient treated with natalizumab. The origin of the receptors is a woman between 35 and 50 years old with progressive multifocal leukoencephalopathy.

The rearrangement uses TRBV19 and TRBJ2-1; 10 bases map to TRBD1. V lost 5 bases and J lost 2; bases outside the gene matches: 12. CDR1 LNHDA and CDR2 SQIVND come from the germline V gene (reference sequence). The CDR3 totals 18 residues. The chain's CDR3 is CASSLTGGSPLTYNEQFF. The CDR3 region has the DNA TGTGCCAGTAGTCTGACAGGGGGCAGTCCCCTAACCTACAATGAGCAGTTCTTC.

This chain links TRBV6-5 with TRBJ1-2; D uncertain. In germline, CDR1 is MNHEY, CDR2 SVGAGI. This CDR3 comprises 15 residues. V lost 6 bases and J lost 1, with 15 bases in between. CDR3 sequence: CASRTGRKSNYGYTF. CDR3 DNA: TGTGCCAGCAGAACGGGCCGAAAGAGTAACTATGGCTACACCTTC.

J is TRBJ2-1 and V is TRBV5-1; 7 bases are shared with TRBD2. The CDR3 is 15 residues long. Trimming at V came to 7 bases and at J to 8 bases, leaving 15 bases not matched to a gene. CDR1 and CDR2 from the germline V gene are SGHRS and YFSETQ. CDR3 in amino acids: CASQPGLGGFHEQFF. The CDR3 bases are TGCGCCAGCCAACCAGGACTAGGAGGGTTCCATGAGCAGTTCTTC.

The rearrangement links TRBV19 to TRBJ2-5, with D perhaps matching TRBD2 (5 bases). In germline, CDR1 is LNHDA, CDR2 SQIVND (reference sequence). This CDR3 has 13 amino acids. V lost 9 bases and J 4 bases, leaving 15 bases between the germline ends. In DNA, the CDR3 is TGTGCCAGCCACCCCGGGGTGGGAGAGACCCAGTACTTC. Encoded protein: CASHPGVGETQYF.

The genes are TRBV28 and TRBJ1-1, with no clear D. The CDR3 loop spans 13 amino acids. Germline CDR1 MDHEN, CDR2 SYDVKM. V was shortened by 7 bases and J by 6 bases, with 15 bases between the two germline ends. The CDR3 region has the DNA TGTGCCAGCATGCGGACCCCAATCGCTGAAGCTTTCTTT. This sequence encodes CASMRTPIAEAFF.

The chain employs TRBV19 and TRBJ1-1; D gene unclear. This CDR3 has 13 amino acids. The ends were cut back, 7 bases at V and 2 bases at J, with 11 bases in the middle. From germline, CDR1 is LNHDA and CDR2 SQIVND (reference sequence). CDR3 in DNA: TGTGCCAGTACCCAGTGGGTAAACACTGAAGCTTTCTTT. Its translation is CASTQWVNTEAFF.

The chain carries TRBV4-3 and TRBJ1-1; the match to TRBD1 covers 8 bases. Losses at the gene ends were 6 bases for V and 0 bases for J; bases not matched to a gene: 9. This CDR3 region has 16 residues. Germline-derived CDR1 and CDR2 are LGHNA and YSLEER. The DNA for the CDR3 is TGCGCCAGCAGATCCGGGACAGGCCTCATGAACACTGAAGCTTTCTTT. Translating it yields CASRSGTGLMNTEAFF.

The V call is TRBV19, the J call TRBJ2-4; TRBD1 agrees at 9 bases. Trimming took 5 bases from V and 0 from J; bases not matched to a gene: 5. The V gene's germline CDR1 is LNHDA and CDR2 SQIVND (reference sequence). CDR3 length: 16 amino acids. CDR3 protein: CASSPGQGIAKNIQYF. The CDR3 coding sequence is TGTGCCAGTAGTCCGGGACAGGGAATAGCCAAAAACATTCAGTACTTC. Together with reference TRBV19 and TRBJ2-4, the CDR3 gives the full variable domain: DGGITQSPKYLFRKEGQNVTLSCEQNLNHDAMYWYRQDPGQGLRLIYYSQIVNDFQKGDIAEGYSVSREKKESFPLTVTSAQKNPTAFYLCASSPGQGIAKNIQYFGAGTRLSVL.

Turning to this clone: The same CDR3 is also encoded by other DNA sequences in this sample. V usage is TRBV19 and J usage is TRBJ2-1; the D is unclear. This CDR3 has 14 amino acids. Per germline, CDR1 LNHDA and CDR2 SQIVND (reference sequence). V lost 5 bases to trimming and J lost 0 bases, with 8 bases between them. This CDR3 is CASSPQSSYNEQFF. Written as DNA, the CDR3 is TGTGCCAGTAGTCCCCAGAGCTCCTACAATGAGCAGTTCTTC.

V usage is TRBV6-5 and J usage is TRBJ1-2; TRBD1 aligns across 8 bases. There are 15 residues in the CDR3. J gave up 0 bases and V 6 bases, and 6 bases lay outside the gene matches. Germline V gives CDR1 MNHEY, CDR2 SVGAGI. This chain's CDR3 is CASSQGAGTNYGYTF. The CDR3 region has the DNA TGTGCCAGCAGCCAGGGGGCAGGGACTAACTATGGCTACACCTTC.

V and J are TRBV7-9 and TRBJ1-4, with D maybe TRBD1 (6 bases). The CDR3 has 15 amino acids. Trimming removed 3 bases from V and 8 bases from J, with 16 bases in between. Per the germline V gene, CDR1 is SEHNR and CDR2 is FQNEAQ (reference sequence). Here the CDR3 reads CASSFSVGGREKLFF. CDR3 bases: TGTGCCAGCAGCTTCAGCGTGGGGGGCCGGGAAAAACTGTTTTTT.

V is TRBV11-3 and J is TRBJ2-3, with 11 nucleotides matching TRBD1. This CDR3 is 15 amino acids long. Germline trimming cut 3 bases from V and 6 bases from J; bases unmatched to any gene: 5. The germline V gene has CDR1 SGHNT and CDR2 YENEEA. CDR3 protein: CASSLGQGVSDTQYF. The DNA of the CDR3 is TGTGCCAGCAGCTTGGGACAGGGGGTCTCGGATACGCAGTATTTT.

The CDR3 coding sequence is TGTGCCAGCAGCGCACCAGGACAGGGGGCGGCCGGCTACACCTTC. It encodes CASSAPGQGAAGYTF. The V call is TRBV9, the J call TRBJ1-2, with 11 bases that match TRBD1. Germline V gene lookup returns CDR1 SGDLS and CDR2 YYNGEE. The J segment lost 8 bases and the V segment lost 3 bases, leaving 9 bases of the junction unmatched. There are 15 residues in the CDR3.

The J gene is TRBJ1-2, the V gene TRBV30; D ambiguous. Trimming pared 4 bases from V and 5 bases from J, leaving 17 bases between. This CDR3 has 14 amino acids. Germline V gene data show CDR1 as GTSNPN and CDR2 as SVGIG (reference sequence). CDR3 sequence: CAWKMAAGFYGYTF. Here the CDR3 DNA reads TGTGCCTGGAAAATGGCGGCAGGTTTTTATGGCTACACCTTC. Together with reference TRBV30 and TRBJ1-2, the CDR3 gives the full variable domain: SQTIHQWPATLVQPVGSPLSLECTVEGTSNPNLYWYRQAAGRGLQLLFYSVGIGQISSEVPQNLSASRPQDRQFILSSKKLLLSDSGFYLCAWKMAAGFYGYTFGSGTRLTVV.

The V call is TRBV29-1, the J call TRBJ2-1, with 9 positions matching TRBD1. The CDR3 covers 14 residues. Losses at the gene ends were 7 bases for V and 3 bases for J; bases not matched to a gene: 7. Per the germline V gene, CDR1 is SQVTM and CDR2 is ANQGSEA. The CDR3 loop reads CSAPGQGNYNEQFF. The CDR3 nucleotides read TGCAGCGCTCCGGGACAGGGAAACTACAATGAGCAGTTCTTC.

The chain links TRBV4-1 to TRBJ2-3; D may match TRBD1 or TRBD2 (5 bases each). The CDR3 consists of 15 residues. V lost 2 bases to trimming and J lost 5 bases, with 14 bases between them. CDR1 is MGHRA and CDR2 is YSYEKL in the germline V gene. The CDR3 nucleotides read TGCGCCAGCAGCCAACTGGGGACGGAGCGAGATACGCAGTATTTT. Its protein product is CASSQLGTERDTQYF.

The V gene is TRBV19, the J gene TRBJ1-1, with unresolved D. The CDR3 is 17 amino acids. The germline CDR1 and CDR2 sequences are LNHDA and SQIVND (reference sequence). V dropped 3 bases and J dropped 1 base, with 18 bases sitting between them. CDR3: CASSMGPHLRTNTEAFF. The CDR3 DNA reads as TGTGCCAGTAGTATGGGCCCTCACCTTAGGACGAACACTGAAGCTTTCTTT.

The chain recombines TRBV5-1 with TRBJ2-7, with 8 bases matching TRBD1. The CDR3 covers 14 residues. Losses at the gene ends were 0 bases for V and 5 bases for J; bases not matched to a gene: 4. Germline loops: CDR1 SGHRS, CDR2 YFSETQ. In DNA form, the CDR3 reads TGCGCCAGCAGCTTGGAGGGGACAGGTAACGAGCAGTACTTC. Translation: CASSLEGTGNEQYF.

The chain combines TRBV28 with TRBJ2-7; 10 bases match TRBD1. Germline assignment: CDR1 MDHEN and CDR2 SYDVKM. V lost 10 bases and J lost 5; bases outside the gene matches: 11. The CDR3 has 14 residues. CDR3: CAISRDRGKDEQYF. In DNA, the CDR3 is TGTGCCATCTCCCGGGACAGGGGTAAAGACGAGCAGTACTTC. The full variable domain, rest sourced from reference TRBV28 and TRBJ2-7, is DVKVTQSSRYLVKRTGEKVFLECVQDMDHENMFWYRQDPGLGLRLIYFSYDVKMKEKGDIPEGYSVSREKKERFSLILESASTNQTSMYLCAISRDRGKDEQYFGPGTRLTVT.

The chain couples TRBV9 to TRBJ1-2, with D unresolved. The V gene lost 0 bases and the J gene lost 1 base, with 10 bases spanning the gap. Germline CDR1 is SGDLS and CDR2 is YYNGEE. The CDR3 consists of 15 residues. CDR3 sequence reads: CASSVGRRFNYGYTF. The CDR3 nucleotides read TGTGCCAGCAGCGTAGGCAGACGGTTTAACTATGGCTACACCTTC.

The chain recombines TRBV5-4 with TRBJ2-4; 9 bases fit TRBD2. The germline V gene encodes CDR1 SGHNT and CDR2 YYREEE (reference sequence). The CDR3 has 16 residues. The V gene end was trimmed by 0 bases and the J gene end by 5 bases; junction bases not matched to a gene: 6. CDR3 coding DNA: TGTGCCAGCAGCTTGGGGGGCGGGAGGGCCGAAAACATTCAGTACTTC. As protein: CASSLGGGRAENIQYF.

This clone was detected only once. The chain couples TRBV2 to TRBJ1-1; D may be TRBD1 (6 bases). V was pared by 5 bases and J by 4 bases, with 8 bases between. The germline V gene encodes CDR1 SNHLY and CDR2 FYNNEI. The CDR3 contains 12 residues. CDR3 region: CASSYRVTEAFF. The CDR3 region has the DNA TGTGCCAGCAGTTACAGGGTCACTGAAGCTTTCTTT.

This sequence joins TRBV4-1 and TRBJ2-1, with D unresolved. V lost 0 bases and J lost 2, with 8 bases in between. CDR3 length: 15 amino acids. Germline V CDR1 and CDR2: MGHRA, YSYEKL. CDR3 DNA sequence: TGCGCCAGCAGCCAAGAACGGGCCCCCTACAATGAGCAGTTCTTC. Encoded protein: CASSQERAPYNEQFF.

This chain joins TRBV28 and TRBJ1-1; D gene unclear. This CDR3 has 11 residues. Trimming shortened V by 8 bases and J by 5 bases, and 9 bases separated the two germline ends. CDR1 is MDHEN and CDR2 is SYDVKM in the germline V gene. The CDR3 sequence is CASGPSTEAFF. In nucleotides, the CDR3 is TGTGCCAGCGGCCCCTCTACTGAAGCTTTCTTT.

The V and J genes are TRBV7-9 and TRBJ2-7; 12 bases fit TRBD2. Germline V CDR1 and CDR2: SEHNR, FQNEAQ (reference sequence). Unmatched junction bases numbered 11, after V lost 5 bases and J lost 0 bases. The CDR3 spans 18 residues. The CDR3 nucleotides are TGTGCCAGCAGCCTCTCAGGACTAGCGGGGCACAACTCCTACGAGCAGTACTTC. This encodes CASSLSGLAGHNSYEQYF.

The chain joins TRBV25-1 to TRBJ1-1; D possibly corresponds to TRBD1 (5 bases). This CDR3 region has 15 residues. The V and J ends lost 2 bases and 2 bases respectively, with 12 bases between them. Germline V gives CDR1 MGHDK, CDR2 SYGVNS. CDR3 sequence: CASSEPQGFNTEAFF. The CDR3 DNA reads TGTGCCAGCAGTGAACCCCAGGGTTTTAACACTGAAGCTTTCTTT.

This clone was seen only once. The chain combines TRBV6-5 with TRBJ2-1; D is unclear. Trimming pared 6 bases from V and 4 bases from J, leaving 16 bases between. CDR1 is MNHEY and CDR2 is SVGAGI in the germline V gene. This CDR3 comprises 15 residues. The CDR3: CASSALGQAYNEQFF. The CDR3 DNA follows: TGTGCCAGCAGCGCCTTAGGGCAGGCATACAATGAGCAGTTCTTC.

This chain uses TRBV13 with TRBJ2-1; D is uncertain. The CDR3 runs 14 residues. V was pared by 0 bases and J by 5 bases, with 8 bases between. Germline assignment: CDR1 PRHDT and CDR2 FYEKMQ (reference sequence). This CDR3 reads CASSLGRPHNEQFF. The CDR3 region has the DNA TGTGCCAGCAGCTTAGGCCGACCTCACAATGAGCAGTTCTTC.

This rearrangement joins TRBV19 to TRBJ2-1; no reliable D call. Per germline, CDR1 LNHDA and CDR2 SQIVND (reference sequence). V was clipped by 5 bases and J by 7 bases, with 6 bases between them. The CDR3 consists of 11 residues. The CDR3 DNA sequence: TGTGCCAGTAGTGTAAGTAATGAGCAGTTCTTC. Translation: CASSVSNEQFF.

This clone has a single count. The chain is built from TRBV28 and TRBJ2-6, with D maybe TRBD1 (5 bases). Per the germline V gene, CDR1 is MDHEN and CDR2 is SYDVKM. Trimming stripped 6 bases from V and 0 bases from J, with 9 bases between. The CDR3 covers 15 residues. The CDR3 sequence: CASSKDSSGANVLTF. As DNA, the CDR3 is TGTGCCAGCAGCAAAGACAGCTCTGGGGCCAACGTCCTGACTTTC.

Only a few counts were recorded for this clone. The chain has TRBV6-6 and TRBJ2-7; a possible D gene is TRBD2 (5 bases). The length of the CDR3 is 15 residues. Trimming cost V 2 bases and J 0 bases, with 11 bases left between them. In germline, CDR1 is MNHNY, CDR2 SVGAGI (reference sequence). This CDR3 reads CASSYGLPSSYEQYF. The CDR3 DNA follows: TGTGCCAGCAGTTACGGACTTCCGAGCTCCTACGAGCAGTACTTC.